This T cell receptor beta chain was recovered during a study of T cell repertoires in cytomegalovirus infection. Comment on this clonotype: Its target is unknown.

The CDR3 runs 13 residues. V gave up 2 bases and J gave up 5 bases, with 6 bases separating them. Germline-derived CDR1 and CDR2 are SEHNR and FQNEAQ (reference sequence). From the reads, TCRdb called clonotypes with MiXCR, one entry per CDR3 protein. The data show 650,000 to 900,000 distinct CDR3 sequences, 30% to 35% seen once. The sample was cultured CD8+ T cells from PBMCs, taken from culture after CMV antigen stimulation. The chain carries TRBV7-9 and TRBJ1-4; no definite D call. The source of this sequence is a human donor in good health (CMV status not recorded). Some clones in this sample may be carry-over from other donors' samples. CDR3 amino acids: CASSLWENEKLFF. CDR3 DNA: TGTGCCAGCAGCTTATGGGAGAATGAAAAACTGTTTTTT. The whole variable domain, remainder taken from reference TRBV7-9 and TRBJ1-4, is DTGVSQNPRHKITKRGQNVTFRCDPISEHNRLYWYRQTLGQGPEFLTYFQNEAQLEKSRLLSDRFSAERPKGSFSTLEIQRTEQGDSAMYLCASSLWENEKLFFGSGTQLSVL.